This T cell receptor beta chain appears in the sequencing data of a study of monozygotic twins with inflammatory bowel disease. Reprocessing the 5' RACE reads, TCRdb reports a single entry for every CDR3 protein and omits DNA. This repertoire includes a few hundred thousand distinct CDR3 sequences. This CDR3 region has 18 residues. The germline CDR1 and CDR2 sequences are SGHRS and YFSETQ. Material for sequencing was blood. The sequence was collected from a human donor with ulcerative colitis or Crohn's disease, or a healthy co-twin of an affected twin (not recorded which). The chain carries TRBV5-1 and TRBJ2-6; TCRdb outputs TRBD1, but without DNA this stays unchecked. The CDR3 reads CASSLTGVIPSGANVLTF.